The present entry profiles one T cell receptor (beta chain) with its context. Its specificity is not known. This specimen belongs to a study of T cells expressing NK-cell markers. Study summary: Most of the eight sequenced donors were HCMV-seropositive; one was seronegative. Study-wide results and limits: Dominant NKG2C+ clonotypes made up about 1.0-7.0% of CD8+ T cells in a handful of donors.

TCR beta libraries carry UMIs added by 5'RACE template switching. TCRdb re-called the 5' RACE reads and catalogs CDR3 proteins one per entry, DNA excluded. The specimen's table records roughly 180,000 distinct CDR3 sequences. Germline V gives CDR1 MNHNS, CDR2 SASEGT. There are 15 residues in the CDR3. The rearrangement links TRBV6-1 to TRBJ1-6; the D call of TRBD1 rests on TCRdb alone, since no DNA is present to check it. The sequenced sample was blood T cells: a sorted CD56 or NKG2C T cell subset, CD4+ or CD8+ T cells, or bulk PBMC T cells (not recorded which). The sequence was collected from a woman aged 18-70 years in good health. CDR3 in amino acids: CASSEVSGGNSPLHF.